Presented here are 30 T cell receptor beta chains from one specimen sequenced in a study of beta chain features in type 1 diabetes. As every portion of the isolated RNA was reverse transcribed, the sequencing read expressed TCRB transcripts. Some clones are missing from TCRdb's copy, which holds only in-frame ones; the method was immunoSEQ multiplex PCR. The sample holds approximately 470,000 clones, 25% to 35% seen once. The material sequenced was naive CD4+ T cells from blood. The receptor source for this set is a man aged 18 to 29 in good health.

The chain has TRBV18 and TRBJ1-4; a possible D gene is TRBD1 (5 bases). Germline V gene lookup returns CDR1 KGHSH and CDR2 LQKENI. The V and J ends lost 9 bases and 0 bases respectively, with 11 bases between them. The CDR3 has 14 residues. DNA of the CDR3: TGTGCCAGTGCCAAACAGGCAACTAATGAAAAACTGTTTTTT. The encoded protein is CASAKQATNEKLFF.

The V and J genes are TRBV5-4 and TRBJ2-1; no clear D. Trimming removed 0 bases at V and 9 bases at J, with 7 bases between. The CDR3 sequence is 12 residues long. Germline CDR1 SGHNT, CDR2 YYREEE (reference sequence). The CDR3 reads CASSLASSEQFF. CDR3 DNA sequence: TGTGCCAGCAGCTTGGCGAGTAGTGAGCAGTTCTTC.

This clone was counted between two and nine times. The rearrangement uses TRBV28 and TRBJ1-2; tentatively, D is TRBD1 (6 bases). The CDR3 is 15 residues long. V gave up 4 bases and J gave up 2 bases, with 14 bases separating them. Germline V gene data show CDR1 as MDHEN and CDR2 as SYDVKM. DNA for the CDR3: TGTGCCAGCAGTTCCGGTGTGGGGGCCAACTATGGCTACACCTTC. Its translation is CASSSGVGANYGYTF.

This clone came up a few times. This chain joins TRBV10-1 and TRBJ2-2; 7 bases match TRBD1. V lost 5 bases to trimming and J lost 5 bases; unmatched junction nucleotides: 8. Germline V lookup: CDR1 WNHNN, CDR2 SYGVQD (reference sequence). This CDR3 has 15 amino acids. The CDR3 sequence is CASSPYRGDTGELFF. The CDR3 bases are TGCGCCAGCAGTCCATACAGGGGTGATACCGGGGAGCTGTTTTTT.

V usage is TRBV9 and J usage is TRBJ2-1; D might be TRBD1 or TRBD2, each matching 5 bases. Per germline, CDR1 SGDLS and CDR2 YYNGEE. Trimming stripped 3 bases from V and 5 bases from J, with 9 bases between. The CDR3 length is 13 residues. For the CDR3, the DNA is TGTGCCAGCAGCGCCGGGACCCACAATGAGCAGTTCTTC. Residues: CASSAGTHNEQFF.

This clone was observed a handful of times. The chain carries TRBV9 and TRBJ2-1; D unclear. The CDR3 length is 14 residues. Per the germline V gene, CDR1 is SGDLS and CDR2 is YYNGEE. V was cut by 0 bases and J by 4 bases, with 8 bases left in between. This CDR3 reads CASSVGNRYNEQFF. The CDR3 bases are TGTGCCAGCAGCGTAGGGAATAGATACAATGAGCAGTTCTTC.

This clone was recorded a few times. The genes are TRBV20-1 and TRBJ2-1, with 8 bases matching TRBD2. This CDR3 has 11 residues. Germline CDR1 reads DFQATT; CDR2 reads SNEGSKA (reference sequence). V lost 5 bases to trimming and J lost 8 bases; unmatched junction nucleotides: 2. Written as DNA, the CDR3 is TGCAGTGCTTCGGGGGGGGATGAGCAGTTCTTC. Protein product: CSASGGDEQFF.

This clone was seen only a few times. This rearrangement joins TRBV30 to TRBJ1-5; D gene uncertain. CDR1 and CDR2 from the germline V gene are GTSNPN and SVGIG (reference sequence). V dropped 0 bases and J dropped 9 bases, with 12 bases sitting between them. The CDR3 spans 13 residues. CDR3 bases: TGTGCCTGGAGTGTATCCAGATCTCGGCCCCAGCATTTT. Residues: CAWSVSRSRPQHF.

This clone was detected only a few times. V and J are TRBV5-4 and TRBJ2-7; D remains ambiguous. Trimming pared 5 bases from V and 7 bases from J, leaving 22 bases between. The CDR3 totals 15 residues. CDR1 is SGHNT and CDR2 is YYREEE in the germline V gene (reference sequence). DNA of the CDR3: TGTGCCAGCAGTTCCGCCACACTTCCCTCCGGGGAGCAGTACTTC. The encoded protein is CASSSATLPSGEQYF.

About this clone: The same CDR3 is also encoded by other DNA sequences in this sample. The CDR3 reads CASSYAYEQYF. The DNA of the CDR3 is TGTGCCAGCAGTTACGCCTACGAGCAGTACTTC. The V gene is TRBV6-5, the J gene TRBJ2-7; D gene ambiguous. Germline assignment: CDR1 MNHEY and CDR2 SVGAGI. V was clipped by 2 bases and J by 2 bases, with 1 base between them. The CDR3 runs 11 residues.

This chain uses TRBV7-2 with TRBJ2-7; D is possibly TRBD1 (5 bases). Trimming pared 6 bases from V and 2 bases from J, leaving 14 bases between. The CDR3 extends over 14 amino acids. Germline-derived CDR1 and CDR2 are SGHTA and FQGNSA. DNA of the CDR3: TGTGCCAGCAGTTATTCCAGGGTCCCCTACGAGCAGTACTTC. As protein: CASSYSRVPYEQYF.

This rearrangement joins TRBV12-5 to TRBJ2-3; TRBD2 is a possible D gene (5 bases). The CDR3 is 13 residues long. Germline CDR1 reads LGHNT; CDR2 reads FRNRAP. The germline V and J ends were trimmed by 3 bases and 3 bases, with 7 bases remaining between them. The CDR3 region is CASGLSGTDTQYF. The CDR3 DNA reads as TGTGCTAGTGGTTTATCGGGGACAGATACGCAGTATTTT. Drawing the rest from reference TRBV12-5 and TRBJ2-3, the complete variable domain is DARVTQTPRHKVTEMGQEVTMRCQPILGHNTVFWYRQTMMQGLELLAYFRNRAPLDDSGMPKDRFSAEMPDATLATLKIQPSEPRDSAVYFCASGLSGTDTQYFGPGTRLTVL.

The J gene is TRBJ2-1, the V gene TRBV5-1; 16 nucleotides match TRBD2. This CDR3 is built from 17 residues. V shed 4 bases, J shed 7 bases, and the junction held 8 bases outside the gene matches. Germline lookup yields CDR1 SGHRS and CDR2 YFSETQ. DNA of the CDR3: TGCGCCAGCAGCCCCGGGACTAGCGGGAGGGGAAGGAATGAGCAGTTCTTC. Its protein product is CASSPGTSGRGRNEQFF.

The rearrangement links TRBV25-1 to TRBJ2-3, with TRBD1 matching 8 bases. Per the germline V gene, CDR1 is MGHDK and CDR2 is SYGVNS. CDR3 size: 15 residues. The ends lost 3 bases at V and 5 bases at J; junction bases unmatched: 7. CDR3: CASSDQTGVLDTQYF. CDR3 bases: TGTGCCAGCAGTGACCAGACAGGGGTGTTAGATACGCAGTATTTT.

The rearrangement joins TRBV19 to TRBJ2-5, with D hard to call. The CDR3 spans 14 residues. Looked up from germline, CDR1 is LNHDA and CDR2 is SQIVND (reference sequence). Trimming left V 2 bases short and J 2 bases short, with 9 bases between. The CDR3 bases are TGTGCCAGTAGTATATCGGCGGCACAAGAGACCCAGTACTTC. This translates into CASSISAAQETQYF.

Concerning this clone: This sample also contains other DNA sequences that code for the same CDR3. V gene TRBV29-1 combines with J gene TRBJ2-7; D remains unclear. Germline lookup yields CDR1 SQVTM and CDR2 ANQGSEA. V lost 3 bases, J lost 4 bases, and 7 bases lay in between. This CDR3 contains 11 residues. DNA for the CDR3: TGCAGCGTTGAGACGTCATACGAGCAGTACTTC. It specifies CSVETSYEQYF.

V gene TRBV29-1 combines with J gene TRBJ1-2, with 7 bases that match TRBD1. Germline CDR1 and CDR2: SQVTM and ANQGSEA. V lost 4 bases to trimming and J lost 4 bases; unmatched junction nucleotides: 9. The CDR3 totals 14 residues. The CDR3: CSVVGTQGLYGYTF. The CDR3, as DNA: TGCAGCGTTGTAGGGACACAGGGGCTCTATGGCTACACCTTC. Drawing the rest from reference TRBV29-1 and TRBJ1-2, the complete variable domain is SAVISQKPSRDICQRGTSLTIQCQVDSQVTMMFWYRQQPGQSLTLIATANQGSEATYESGFVIDKFPISRPNLTFSTLTVSNMSPEDSSIYLCSVVGTQGLYGYTFGSGTRLTVV.

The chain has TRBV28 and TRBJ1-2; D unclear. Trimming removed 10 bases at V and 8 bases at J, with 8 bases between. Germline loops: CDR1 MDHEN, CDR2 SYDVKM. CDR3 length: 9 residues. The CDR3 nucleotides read TGTGCCAACTCACCGGGCTACACCTTC. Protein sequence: CANSPGYTF.

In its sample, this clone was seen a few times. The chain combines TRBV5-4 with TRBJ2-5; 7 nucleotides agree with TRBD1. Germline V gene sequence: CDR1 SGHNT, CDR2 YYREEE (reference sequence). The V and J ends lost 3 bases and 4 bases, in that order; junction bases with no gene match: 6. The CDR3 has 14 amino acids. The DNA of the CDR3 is TGTGCCAGCAGCTCGAGACAGGGTGGAGAGACCCAGTACTTC. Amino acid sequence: CASSSRQGGETQYF.

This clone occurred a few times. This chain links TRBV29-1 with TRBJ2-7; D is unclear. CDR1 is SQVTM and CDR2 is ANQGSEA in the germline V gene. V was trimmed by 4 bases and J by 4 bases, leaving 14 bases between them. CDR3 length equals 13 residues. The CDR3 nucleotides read TGCAGCGTTGCCCCCGGGCAGTTTTACGAGCAGTACTTC. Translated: CSVAPGQFYEQYF.

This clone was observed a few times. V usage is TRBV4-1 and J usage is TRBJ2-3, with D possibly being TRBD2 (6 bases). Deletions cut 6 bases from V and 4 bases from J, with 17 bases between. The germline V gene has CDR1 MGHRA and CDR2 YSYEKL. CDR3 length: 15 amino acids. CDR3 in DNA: TGCGCCAGCAGGCCCCCCCCGGGGGTCGCAGATACGCAGTATTTT. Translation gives CASRPPPGVADTQYF.

CDR3 amino acids: CAIRRGPGGYEQYF. CDR3 DNA: TGTGCCATCAGGAGGGGGCCAGGAGGATACGAGCAGTACTTC. The chain has TRBV10-3 and TRBJ2-7, with TRBD1 matching over 7 bases. Trimming took 6 bases from V and 4 from J; bases not matched to a gene: 9. This CDR3 is built from 14 residues. Germline V gene sequence: CDR1 ENHRY, CDR2 SYGVKD.

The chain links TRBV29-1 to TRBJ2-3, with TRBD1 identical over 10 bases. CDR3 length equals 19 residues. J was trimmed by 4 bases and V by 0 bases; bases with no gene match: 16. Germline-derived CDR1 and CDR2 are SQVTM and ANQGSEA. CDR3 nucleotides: TGCAGCGTTGAAGATCTCCCTCGGGACAGGGGAAGGAGGGCAGATACGCAGTATTTT. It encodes CSVEDLPRDRGRRADTQYF.

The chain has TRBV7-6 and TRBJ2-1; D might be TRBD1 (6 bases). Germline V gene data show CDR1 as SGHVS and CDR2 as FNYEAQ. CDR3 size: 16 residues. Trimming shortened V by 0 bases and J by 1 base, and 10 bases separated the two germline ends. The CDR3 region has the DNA TGTGCCAGCAGCTTAGCGGGGACACTTTCCTACAATGAGCAGTTCTTC. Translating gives CASSLAGTLSYNEQFF.

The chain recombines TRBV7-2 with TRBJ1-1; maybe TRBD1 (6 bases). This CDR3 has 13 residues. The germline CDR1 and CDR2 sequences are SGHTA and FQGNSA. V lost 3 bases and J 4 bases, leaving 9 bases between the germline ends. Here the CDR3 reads CASSFDRSTEAFF. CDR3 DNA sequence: TGTGCCAGCAGCTTCGACAGGAGCACTGAAGCTTTCTTT.

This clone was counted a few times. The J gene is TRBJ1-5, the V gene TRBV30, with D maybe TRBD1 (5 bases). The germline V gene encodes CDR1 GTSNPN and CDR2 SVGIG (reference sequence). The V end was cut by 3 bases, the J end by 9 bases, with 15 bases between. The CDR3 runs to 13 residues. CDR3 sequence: CAWSRQGVSPQHF. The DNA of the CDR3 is TGTGCCTGGAGCCGCCAAGGGGTCTCGCCCCAGCATTTT.

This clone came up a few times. CDR3 bases: TGTGCCAGCAGCTTCTCAAGGAGCGGGAGAGACTACAATGAGCAGTTCTTC. As protein: CASSFSRSGRDYNEQFF. The gene calls are TRBV7-9 and TRBJ2-1; TRBD2 aligns across 8 bases. The V and J ends lost 3 bases and 3 bases, in that order; junction bases with no gene match: 10. Germline values: CDR1 SEHNR, CDR2 FQNEAQ (reference sequence). There are 17 residues in the CDR3.

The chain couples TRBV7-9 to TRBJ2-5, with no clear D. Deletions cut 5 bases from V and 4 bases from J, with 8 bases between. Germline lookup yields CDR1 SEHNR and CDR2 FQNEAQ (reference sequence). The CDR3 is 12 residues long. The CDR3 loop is CASSTVPETQYF. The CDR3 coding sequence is TGTGCCAGCAGCACCGTTCCAGAGACCCAGTACTTC. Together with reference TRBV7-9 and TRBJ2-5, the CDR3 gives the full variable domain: DTGVSQNPRHKITKRGQNVTFRCDPISEHNRLYWYRQTLGQGPEFLTYFQNEAQLEKSRLLSDRFSAERPKGSFSTLEIQRTEQGDSAMYLCASSTVPETQYFGPGTRLLVL.

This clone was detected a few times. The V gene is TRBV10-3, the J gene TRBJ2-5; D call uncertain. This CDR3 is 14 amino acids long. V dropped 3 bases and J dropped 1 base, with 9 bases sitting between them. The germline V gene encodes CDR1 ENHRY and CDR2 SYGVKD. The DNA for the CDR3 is TGTGCCATCAGTGAAGGGCGAACCCAAGAGACCCAGTACTTC. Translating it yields CAISEGRTQETQYF.

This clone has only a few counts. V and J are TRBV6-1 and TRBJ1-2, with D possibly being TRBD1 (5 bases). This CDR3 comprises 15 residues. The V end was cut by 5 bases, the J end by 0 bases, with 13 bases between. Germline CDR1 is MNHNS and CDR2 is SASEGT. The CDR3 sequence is CASSTQTASNYGYTF. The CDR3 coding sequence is TGTGCCAGCAGTACCCAGACAGCGTCTAACTATGGCTACACCTTC.